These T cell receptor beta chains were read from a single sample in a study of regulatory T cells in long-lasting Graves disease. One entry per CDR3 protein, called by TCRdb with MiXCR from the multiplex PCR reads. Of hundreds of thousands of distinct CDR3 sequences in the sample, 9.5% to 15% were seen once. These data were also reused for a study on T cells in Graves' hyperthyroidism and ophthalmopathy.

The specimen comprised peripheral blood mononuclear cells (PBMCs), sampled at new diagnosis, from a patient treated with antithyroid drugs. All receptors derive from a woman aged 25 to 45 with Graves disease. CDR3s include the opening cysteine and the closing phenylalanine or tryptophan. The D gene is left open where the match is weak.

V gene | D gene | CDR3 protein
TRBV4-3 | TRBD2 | CAGSQGTSGSTDTQYF
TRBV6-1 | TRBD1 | CASRRPGQGAYNSPLHF
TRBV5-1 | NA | CASQRAGLNTEAFF
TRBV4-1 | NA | CASSQVQGQETQYF
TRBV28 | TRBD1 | CASSRSGQGAWNTGELFF
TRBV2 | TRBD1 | CASSVQGGNQPQHF
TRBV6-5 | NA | CASSYAGEKETQYF
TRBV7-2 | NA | CASSLAVGSPLHF
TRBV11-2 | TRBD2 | CASSSWSGSRETQYF
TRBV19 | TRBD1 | CASSKAGDRADQPQHF
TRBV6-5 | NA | CASSYASNGEQYF
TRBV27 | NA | CASSLLSSGRQPQHF
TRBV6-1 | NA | CASSELGHVLNYGYTF
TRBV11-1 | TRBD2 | CASSVPTAGAQFF
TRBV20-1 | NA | CSASHSPWARNYTGELFF
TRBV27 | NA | CASSPQGSYNEQFF
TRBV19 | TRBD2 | CASTRLAGKADTQYF
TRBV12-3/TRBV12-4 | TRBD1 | CASLGQLMGKLFF
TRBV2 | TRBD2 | CASSGLAVGETQYF
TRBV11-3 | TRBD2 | CASSLRSGSKDEQFF
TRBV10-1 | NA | CASSESGRITDTQYF
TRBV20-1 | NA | CSARADSPDQPQHF
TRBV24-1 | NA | CATQGNTEAFF
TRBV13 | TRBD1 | CASSLYATGTNEQFF
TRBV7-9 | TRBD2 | CASSFSGYSTDTQYF
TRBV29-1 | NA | CSVKSERPGPSPFSGNTIYF
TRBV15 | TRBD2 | CATSRGLRPGETQYF
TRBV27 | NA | CASSFLYNEQFF
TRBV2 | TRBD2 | CASTGTSAYEQYF
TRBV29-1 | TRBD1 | CSVVRTGAYEQYF
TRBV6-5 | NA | CASSYQDLYQPQHF